The present TCR beta chain was sequenced within a study of CD8 T cells in cerebrospinal fluid in Alzheimer's disease. TCRdb re-called the 10x single-cell sequencing reads; one entry per CDR3 protein, DNA not given. This listing includes approximately 780 distinct CDR3 sequences. This clonotype registers large by frequency. The sample taken for sequencing was cerebrospinal fluid. The clonotype originates from a human donor with Parkinson's disease.

CDR3 protein: CSARGEGGREKLFF. The chain links TRBV20-1 to TRBJ1-4. The CDR3 runs 14 residues. CDR1 DFQATT and CDR2 SNEGSKA come from the germline V gene (reference sequence).